The 12 T cell receptor beta chains presented below share a single source sample, sequenced in a study of T cell responses to AZD1222 COVID-19 vaccine. The data were produced by immunoSEQ multiplex PCR, yet TCRdb's version contains in-frame clones alone and is incomplete. The sample yields approximately 92,000 clones, 91% seen once. The sample consisted of peripheral blood, taken on day 0 of AZD1222 vaccination. The source is an adult in good health.

The chain combines TRBV7-3 with TRBJ2-6; D might be TRBD1 or TRBD2, each matching 5 bases. V lost 5 bases to trimming and J lost 0 bases, with 14 bases between them. The germline gives CDR1 SGHTA, CDR2 FQGTGA. The CDR3 consists of 17 residues. The CDR3 nucleotides are TGTGCCAGCAGCCGGGACGGTGCCTCCTCTGGGGCCAACGTCCTGACTTTC. Translating it yields CASSRDGASSGANVLTF.

The chain carries TRBV19 and TRBJ2-7; possibly TRBD1 or TRBD2 for D (5 bases each). From germline, CDR1 is LNHDA and CDR2 SQIVND (reference sequence). Trimming removed 6 bases from V and 2 bases from J, with 26 bases in between. The CDR3 runs to 18 residues. The CDR3 spells CASSLLLETGRVTYEQYF. The CDR3 DNA is TGTGCCAGTAGCTTATTACTTGAAACGGGACGAGTGACCTACGAGCAGTACTTC.

The chain couples TRBV4-3 to TRBJ1-2, with D tentatively TRBD1 (6 bases). Per germline, CDR1 LGHNA and CDR2 YSLEER. CDR3 length equals 14 residues. Trimming shortened V by 4 bases and J by 3 bases, and 12 bases separated the two germline ends. CDR3 bases: TGCGCCAGCAGCCCACAGACAGGAGACTATGGCTACACCTTC. As protein: CASSPQTGDYGYTF.

CDR3 sequence reads: CASSLSSPSSGELFF. CDR3 nucleotide sequence: TGTGCCAGCAGCTTATCCTCCCCCAGTTCTGGGGAGCTGTTTTTT. V is TRBV7-9 and J is TRBJ2-2; the D is unclear. Per germline, CDR1 SEHNR and CDR2 FQNEAQ (reference sequence). With 2 bases removed from V and 8 bases from J, the gap between germline ends came to 15 bases. The CDR3 contains 15 residues.

This chain links TRBV18 with TRBJ2-2; 10 nucleotides match TRBD2. Germline V CDR1 and CDR2: KGHSH, LQKENI. The V and J ends lost 5 bases and 4 bases, in that order; junction bases with no gene match: 4. There are 15 residues in the CDR3. This chain's CDR3 is CASSSSGGFTGELFF. CDR3 nucleotides: TGTGCCAGCTCATCTAGCGGGGGATTCACCGGGGAGCTGTTTTTT.

V gene TRBV6-2 or TRBV6-3 combines with J gene TRBJ2-3, with 11 bases that match TRBD2. The germline gives CDR1 MNHEY, CDR2 SVGEGT. This CDR3 contains 15 residues. Trimming took 6 bases from V and 3 from J; bases not matched to a gene: 5. The CDR3 sequence: CASSDPSGGTDTQYF. As DNA, the CDR3 is TGTGCCAGCAGCGACCCTAGCGGGGGGACAGATACGCAGTATTTT.

This chain joins TRBV3-1 (or the pseudogene TRBV3-2) and TRBJ1-1; D gene unclear. This CDR3 comprises 17 residues. The germline V gene has CDR1 LGHDT and CDR2 YNNKEL (reference sequence). V shed 0 bases and J shed 1 base, with 15 bases lying between them. The CDR3 region has the DNA TGTGCCAGCAGCCAAGAACCCTCCGACTGGGAGAACACTGAAGCTTTCTTT. Translating gives CASSQEPSDWENTEAFF.

The chain links TRBV6-4 to TRBJ2-2, with 7 bases fitting TRBD2. The J segment lost 1 base and the V segment lost 4 bases, leaving 6 bases of the junction unmatched. CDR3 length: 16 amino acids. The germline V gene has CDR1 MRHNA and CDR2 SNTAGT. The CDR3: CASSVSGRGNTGELFF. The DNA of the CDR3 is TGTGCCAGCAGTGTCTCTGGGAGGGGGAACACCGGGGAGCTGTTTTTT.

The chain employs TRBV19 and TRBJ1-1; 11 positions agree with TRBD1. The CDR3 totals 17 residues. Germline-derived CDR1 and CDR2 are LNHDA and SQIVND (reference sequence). With 1 base clipped from V and 6 bases from J, the junction kept 10 bases outside the gene matches. CDR3 in DNA: TGTGCCAGTAGTATAGGGACAGGGGGCGGACGTTGGGCTGAAGCTTTCTTT. It codes for CASSIGTGGGRWAEAFF.

This chain links TRBV28 with TRBJ1-6; D uncertain. This CDR3 is 12 amino acids long. Between the trimmed V and J ends, which lost 6 bases and 8 bases, there was a span of 8 bases. Germline CDR1 is MDHEN and CDR2 is SYDVKM. The DNA of the CDR3 is TGTGCCAGCAGACCGCAGCATTCACCCCTCCACTTT. Amino acid sequence: CASRPQHSPLHF.

CDR3 region: CASSPEGGRAGTEAFF. The CDR3 DNA reads TGTGCCAGCAGCCCCGAGGGGGGGAGGGCAGGCACTGAAGCTTTCTTT. This chain joins TRBV5-4 and TRBJ1-1, with a possible D match to TRBD1 (6 bases). This CDR3 is 16 amino acids long. V shed 4 bases and J shed 4 bases, with 20 bases lying between them. Germline CDR1 and CDR2: SGHNT and YYREEE (reference sequence). The full variable domain, completed using reference TRBV5-4 and TRBJ1-1, is ETGVTQSPTHLIKTRGQQVTLRCSSQSGHNTVSWYQQALGQGPQFIFQYYREEENGRGNFPPRFSGLQFPNYSSELNVNALELDDSALYLCASSPEGGRAGTEAFFGQGTRLTVV.

Worth noting for this clone: At one end, the junction sequence differs from germline, possibly due to a read error. The chain recombines TRBV7-7 with TRBJ2-7; D might be TRBD1 or TRBD2, each matching 5 bases. The CDR3 totals 14 residues. Germline loops: CDR1 SSHAT, CDR2 FNYEAQ (reference sequence). The CDR3 is CASSPHMGAYEQYF. The CDR3 DNA is TGTGCTAGCAGCCCCCATATGGGGGCCTACGAGCAGTACTTC.